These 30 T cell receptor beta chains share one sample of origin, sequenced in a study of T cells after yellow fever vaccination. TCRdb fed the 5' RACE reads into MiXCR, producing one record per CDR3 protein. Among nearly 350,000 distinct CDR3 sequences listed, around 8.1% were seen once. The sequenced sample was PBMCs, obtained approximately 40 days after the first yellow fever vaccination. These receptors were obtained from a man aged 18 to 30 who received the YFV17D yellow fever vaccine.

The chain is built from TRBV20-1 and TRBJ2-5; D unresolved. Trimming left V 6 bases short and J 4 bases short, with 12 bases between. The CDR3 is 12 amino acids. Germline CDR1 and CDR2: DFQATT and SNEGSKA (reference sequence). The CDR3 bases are TGCAGTGCGGGTCCTAGTCGAGAGACCCAGTACTTC. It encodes CSAGPSRETQYF.

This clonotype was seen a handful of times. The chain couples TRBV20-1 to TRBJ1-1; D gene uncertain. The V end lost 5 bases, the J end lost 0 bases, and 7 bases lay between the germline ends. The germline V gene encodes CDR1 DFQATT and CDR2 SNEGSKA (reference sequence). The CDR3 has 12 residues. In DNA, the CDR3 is TGCAGTGCTGAGTTCATGAACACTGAAGCTTTCTTT. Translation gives CSAEFMNTEAFF.

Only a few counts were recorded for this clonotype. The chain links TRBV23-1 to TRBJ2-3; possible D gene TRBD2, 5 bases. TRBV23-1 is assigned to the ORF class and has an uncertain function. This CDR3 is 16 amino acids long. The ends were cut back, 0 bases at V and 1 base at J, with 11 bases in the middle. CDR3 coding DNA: TGCGCCAGCAGTCAATCGGAGGAAGTGGGCACAGATACGCAGTATTTT. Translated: CASSQSEEVGTDTQYF.

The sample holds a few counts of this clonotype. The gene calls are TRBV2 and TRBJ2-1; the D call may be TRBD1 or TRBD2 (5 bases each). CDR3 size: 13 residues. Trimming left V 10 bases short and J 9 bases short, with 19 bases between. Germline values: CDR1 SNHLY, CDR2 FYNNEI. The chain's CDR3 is CATRVAGLFEQFF. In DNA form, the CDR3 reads TGTGCCACCAGGGTGGCGGGCCTTTTTGAGCAGTTCTTC.

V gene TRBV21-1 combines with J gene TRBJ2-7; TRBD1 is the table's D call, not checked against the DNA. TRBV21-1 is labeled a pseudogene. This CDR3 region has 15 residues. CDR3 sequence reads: CASSKGRTGFLEQYF. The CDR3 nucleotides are TGTGCCAGCAGCAAAGGAAGAACAGGGTTTTTAGAGCAGTACTTC.

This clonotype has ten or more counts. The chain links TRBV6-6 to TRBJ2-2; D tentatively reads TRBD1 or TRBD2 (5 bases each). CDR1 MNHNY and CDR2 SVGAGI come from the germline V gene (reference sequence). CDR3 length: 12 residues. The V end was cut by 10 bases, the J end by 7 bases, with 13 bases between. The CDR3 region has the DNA TGTGCCACCTTATGGGACGTCGGGGAGCTGTTTTTT. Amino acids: CATLWDVGELFF.

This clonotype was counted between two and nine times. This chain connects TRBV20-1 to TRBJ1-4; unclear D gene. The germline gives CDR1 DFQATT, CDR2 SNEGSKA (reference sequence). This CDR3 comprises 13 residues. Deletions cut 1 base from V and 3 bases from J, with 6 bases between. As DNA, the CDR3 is TGCAGTGCTAGAGGTACAGCTAATGAAAAACTGTTTTTT. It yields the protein CSARGTANEKLFF.

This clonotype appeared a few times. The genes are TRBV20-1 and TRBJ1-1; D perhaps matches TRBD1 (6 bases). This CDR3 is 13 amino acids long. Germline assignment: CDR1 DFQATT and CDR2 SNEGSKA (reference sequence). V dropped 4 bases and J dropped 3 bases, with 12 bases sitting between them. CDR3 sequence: CSAIQGGDTEAFF. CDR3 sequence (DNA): TGCAGTGCTATACAGGGTGGGGACACTGAAGCTTTCTTT.

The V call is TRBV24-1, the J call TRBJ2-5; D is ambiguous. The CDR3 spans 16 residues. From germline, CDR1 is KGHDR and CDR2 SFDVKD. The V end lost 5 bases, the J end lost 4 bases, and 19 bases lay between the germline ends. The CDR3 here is CATSASTGSLRETQYF. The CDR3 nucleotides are TGTGCCACCAGTGCCTCGACCGGGTCCCTCCGAGAGACCCAGTACTTC.

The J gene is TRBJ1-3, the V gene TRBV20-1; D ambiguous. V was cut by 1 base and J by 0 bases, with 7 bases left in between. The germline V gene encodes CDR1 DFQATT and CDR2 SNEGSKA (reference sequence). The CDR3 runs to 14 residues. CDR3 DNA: TGCAGTGCTAGAGTTGGCGGCTCTGGAAACACCATATATTTT. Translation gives CSARVGGSGNTIYF.

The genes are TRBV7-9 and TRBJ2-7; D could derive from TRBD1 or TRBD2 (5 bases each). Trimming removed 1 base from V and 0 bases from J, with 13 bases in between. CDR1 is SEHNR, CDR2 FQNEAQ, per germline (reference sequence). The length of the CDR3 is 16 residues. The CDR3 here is CASSLDRDRSSYEQYF. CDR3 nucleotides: TGTGCCAGCAGCTTAGACCGGGACCGAAGCTCCTACGAGCAGTACTTC.

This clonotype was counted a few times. CDR3: CASSVAAGNTEAFF. The CDR3 DNA reads TGTGCCAGCAGTGTGGCCGCAGGGAACACTGAAGCTTTCTTT. The V gene is TRBV6-1, the J gene TRBJ1-1; D is undetermined. Germline assignment: CDR1 MNHNS and CDR2 SASEGT. Trimming removed 4 bases at V and 1 base at J, with 10 bases between. The CDR3 covers 14 residues.

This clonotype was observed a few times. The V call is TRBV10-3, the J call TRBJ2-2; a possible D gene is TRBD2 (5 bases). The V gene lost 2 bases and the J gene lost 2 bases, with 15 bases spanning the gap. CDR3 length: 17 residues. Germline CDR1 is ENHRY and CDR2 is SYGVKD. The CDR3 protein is CAISEGHTGINTGELFF. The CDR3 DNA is TGTGCCATCAGTGAGGGGCACACGGGGATAAACACCGGGGAGCTGTTTTTT.

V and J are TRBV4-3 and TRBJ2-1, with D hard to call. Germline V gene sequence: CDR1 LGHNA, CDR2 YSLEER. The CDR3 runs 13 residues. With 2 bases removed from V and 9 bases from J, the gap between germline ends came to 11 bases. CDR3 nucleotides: TGCGCCAGCAGCCAACTACGGTGGGGTGAGCAGTTCTTC. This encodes CASSQLRWGEQFF.

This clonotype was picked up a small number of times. This CDR3 is CASVVSSGAGGELFF. The CDR3 DNA sequence: TGTGCCAGCGTCGTTTCTTCGGGGGCGGGCGGGGAGCTGTTTTTT. The chain joins TRBV9 to TRBJ2-2; D is tentatively TRBD1 or TRBD2 (6 bases each). V lost 7 bases to trimming and J lost 7 bases, with 20 bases between them. The germline V gene encodes CDR1 SGDLS and CDR2 YYNGEE. CDR3 length equals 15 residues.

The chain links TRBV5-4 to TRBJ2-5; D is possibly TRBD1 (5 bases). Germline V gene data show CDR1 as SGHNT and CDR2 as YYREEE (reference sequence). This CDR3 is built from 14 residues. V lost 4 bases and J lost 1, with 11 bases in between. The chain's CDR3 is CASSRDSTQETQYF. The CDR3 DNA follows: TGTGCCAGCAGCAGAGACAGTACCCAAGAGACCCAGTACTTC. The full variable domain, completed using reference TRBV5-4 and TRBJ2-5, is ETGVTQSPTHLIKTRGQQVTLRCSSQSGHNTVSWYQQALGQGPQFIFQYYREEENGRGNFPPRFSGLQFPNYSSELNVNALELDDSALYLCASSRDSTQETQYFGPGTRLLVL.

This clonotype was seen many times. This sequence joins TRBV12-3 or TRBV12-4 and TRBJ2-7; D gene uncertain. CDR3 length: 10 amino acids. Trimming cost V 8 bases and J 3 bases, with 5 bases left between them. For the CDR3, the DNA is TGTGCCAGCGGCTTCTACGAGCAGTACTTC. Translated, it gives CASGFYEQYF.

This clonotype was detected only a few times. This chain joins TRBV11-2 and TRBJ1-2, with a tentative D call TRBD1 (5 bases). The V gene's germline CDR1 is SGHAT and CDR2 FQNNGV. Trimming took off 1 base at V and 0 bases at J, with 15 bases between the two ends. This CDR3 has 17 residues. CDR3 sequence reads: CASSLGPGDSSNYGYTF. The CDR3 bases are TGTGCCAGCAGCTTAGGCCCGGGGGACTCCTCTAACTATGGCTACACCTTC.

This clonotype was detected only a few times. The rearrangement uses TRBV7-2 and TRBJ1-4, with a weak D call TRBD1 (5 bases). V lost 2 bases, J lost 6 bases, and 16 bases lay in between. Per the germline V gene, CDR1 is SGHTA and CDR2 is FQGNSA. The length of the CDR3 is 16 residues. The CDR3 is CASSLYTGGMDEKLFF. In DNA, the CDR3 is TGTGCCAGCAGCTTATACACAGGTGGGATGGATGAAAAACTGTTTTTT.

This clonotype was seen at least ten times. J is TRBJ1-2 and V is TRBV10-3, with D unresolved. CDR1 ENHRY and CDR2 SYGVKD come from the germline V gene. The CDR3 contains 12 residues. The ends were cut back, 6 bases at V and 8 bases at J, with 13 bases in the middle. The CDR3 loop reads CAISPLGFGYTF. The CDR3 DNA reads TGTGCCATCAGCCCGTTAGGGTTCGGCTACACCTTC.

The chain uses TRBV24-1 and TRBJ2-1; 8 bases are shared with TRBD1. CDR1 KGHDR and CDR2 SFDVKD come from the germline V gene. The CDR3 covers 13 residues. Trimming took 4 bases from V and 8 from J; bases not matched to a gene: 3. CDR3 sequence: CATSDMDRDEQFF. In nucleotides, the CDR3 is TGTGCCACCAGTGACATGGACAGGGATGAGCAGTTCTTC.

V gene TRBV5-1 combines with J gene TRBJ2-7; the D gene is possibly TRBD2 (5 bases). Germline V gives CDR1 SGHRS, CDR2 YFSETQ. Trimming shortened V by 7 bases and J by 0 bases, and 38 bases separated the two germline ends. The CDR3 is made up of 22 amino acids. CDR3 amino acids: CASHRRERPHRYSEWSSYEQYV. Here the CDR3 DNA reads TGCGCCAGCCATAGGAGAGAGCGGCCCCATCGGTACTCGGAGTGGAGCTCCTACGAGCAGTACGTC.

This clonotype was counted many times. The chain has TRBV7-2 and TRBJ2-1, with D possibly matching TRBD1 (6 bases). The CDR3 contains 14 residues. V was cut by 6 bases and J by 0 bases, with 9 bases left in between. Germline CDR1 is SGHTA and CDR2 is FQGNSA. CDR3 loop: CASRTGGSYNEQFF. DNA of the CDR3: TGTGCCAGCAGGACAGGTGGCTCCTACAATGAGCAGTTCTTC.

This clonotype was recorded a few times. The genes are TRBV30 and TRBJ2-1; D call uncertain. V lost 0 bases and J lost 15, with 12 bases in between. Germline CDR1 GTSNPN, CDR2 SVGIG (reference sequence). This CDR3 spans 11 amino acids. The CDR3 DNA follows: TGTGCCTGGAGTGTACTTGGTTCGGCGTTCTTC. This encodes CAWSVLGSAFF. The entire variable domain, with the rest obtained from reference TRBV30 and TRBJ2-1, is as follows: SQTIHQWPATLVQPVGSPLSLECTVEGTSNPNLYWYRQAAGRGLQLLFYSVGIGQISSEVPQNLSASRPQDRQFILSSKKLLLSDSGFYLCAWSVLGSAFFGPGTRLTVL.

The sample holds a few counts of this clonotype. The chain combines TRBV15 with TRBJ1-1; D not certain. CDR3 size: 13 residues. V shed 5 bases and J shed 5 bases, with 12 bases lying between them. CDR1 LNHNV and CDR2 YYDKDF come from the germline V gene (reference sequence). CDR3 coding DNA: TGTGCCACCAGCGATGGGCGGGGTACTGAAGCTTTCTTT. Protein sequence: CATSDGRGTEAFF.

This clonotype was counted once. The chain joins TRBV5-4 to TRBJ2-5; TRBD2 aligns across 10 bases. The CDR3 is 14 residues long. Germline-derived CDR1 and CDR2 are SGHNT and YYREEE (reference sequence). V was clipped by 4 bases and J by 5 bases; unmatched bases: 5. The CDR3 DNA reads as TGTGCCAGCAGCAGTAGCGGGGGGATGGAGACCCAGTACTTC. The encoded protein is CASSSSGGMETQYF. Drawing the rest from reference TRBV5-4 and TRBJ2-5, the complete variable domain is ETGVTQSPTHLIKTRGQQVTLRCSSQSGHNTVSWYQQALGQGPQFIFQYYREEENGRGNFPPRFSGLQFPNYSSELNVNALELDDSALYLCASSSSGGMETQYFGPGTRLLVL.

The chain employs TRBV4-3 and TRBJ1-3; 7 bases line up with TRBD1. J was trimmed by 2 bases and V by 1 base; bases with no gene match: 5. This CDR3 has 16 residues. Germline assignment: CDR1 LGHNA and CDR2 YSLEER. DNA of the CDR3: TGCGCCAGCAGCCAAGGGAACAGGGGAACTGGAAACACCATATATTTT. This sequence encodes CASSQGNRGTGNTIYF.

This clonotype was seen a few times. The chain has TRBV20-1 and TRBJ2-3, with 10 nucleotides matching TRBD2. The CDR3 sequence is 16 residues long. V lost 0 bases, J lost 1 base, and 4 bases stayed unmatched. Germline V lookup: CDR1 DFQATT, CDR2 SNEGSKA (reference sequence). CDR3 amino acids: CSARDLGLAGTDTQYF. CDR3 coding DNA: TGCAGTGCTAGAGATCTTGGACTAGCGGGCACAGATACGCAGTATTTT.

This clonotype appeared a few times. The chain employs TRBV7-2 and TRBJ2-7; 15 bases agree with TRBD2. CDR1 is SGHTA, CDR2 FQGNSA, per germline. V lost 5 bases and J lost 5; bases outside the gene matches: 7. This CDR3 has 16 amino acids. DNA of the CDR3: TGTGCCAGCAGCCGGACTAGCGGGGGGGGTCCTAACGAGCAGTACGTC. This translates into CASSRTSGGGPNEQYV.

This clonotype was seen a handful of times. Written as DNA, the CDR3 is TGCGCCAGCAGCTTACGGACAGGTAGACACAATGAGCAGTTCTTC. Amino acids: CASSLRTGRHNEQFF. J is TRBJ2-1 and V is TRBV5-1, with 7 bases identical to TRBD1. The CDR3 is made up of 15 amino acids. The germline V gene encodes CDR1 SGHRS and CDR2 YFSETQ. Germline trimming cut 2 bases from V and 5 bases from J; bases unmatched to any gene: 7.